The 20 T cell receptor beta chains below all came from one sample that was sequenced in a study of blood T cells in healthy people across ages. Primed by a sample-barcoded 5' primer and a J-beta primer mix, a second PCR proceeded for 7 to 11 cycles. TCRdb re-called the 5' RACE reads through MiXCR, storing one row per CDR3 protein. There are some 690,000 distinct CDR3 sequences in the sample; about 20% occur only once, and roughly a fifth lies in the top ten. Input material: blood. Receptors originate from a man in his sixties or seventies in good health.

In nucleotides, the CDR3 is TGTGCCAGCAGTGGGCGGAGCGGGAGTCGAGATGAGCAGTTCTTC. Translated, it gives CASSGRSGSRDEQFF. The rearrangement uses TRBV2 and TRBJ2-1, with 8 positions matching TRBD2. This CDR3 contains 15 residues. After removal of 4 bases from V and 8 bases from J, the junction contained 10 bases not matched to a gene. The germline V gene has CDR1 SNHLY and CDR2 FYNNEI.

Concerning this clonotype itself: A read error may explain this, as a much larger clone is one base away. The CDR3 does not close with the conserved phenylalanine or tryptophan, likely indicating a read error. This chain uses TRBV6-5 with TRBJ1-5; 8 bases map to TRBD1. The CDR3 loop spans 13 amino acids. V was pared by 6 bases and J by 4 bases, with 2 bases of the junction left unmatched. Germline lookup yields CDR1 MNHEY and CDR2 SVGAGI. CDR3 in DNA: TGTGCCAGCAGGAGACAGGGGAATCAGCCCCAGCATCTT. Its protein product is CASRRQGNQPQHL.

This clonotype has a count of ten or more. The rearrangement links TRBV5-1 to TRBJ2-1, with 11 bases matching TRBD2. The CDR3 is 15 residues long. Looked up from germline, CDR1 is SGHRS and CDR2 is YFSETQ. Unmatched junction bases numbered 9, after V lost 4 bases and J lost 9 bases. The CDR3 region is CASSLSGRARGEQFF. In DNA form, the CDR3 reads TGCGCCAGCAGCCTTAGCGGGAGGGCACGGGGTGAGCAGTTCTTC.

The V gene is TRBV5-6, the J gene TRBJ2-4, with 7 bases that match TRBD2. The CDR3 runs 18 residues. Unmatched junction bases numbered 14, after V lost 2 bases and J lost 3 bases. Germline V lookup: CDR1 SGHDT, CDR2 YYEEEE. The CDR3 sequence: CASSLWGGGVGDKNIQYF. For the CDR3, the DNA is TGTGCCAGCAGCTTATGGGGGGGTGGGGTTGGAGACAAAAACATTCAGTACTTC.

The chain links TRBV10-3 to TRBJ2-3; no firm D call. CDR1 and CDR2 (germline): ENHRY, SYGVKD. The CDR3 contains 11 residues. V was trimmed by 6 bases and J by 5 bases, leaving 6 bases between them. DNA for the CDR3: TGTGCCATCAGATCCCGAGATACGCAGTATTTT. This encodes CAIRSRDTQYF.

This clonotype has only a few counts. The rearrangement uses TRBV29-1 and TRBJ2-2, with TRBD1 identical over 10 bases. V shed 6 bases and J 6 bases; nucleotides not matched to a gene: 7. This CDR3 region has 14 residues. Per the germline V gene, CDR1 is SQVTM and CDR2 is ANQGSEA. The CDR3 is CSVRRDRGPGELFF. CDR3 nucleotides: TGCAGCGTCCGCCGGGACAGGGGCCCCGGGGAGCTGTTTTTT.

V and J are TRBV12-3 or TRBV12-4 and TRBJ2-2; D is uncertain. V lost 3 bases, J lost 4 bases, and 6 bases lay in between. The CDR3 extends over 13 amino acids. Here the CDR3 DNA reads TGTGCCAGCAGTTTCGGTAGCACCGGGGAGCTGTTTTTT. Residues: CASSFGSTGELFF.

This clonotype was seen a handful of times. This sequence joins TRBV12-3 or TRBV12-4 and TRBJ2-6, with 9 bases that match TRBD1. V was clipped by 5 bases and J by 2 bases; unmatched bases: 7. This CDR3 has 17 residues. CDR3 region: CASSPGTGRAGANVLTF. The CDR3 nucleotides read TGTGCCAGCAGTCCAGGGACAGGGCGGGCTGGGGCCAACGTCCTGACTTTC.

This rearrangement joins TRBV7-9 to TRBJ1-6, with TRBD1 as a possible D gene (6 bases). V was shortened by 2 bases and J by 11 bases, with 10 bases between the two germline ends. The CDR3 runs 13 residues. From germline, CDR1 is SEHNR and CDR2 FQNEAQ (reference sequence). DNA for the CDR3: TGTGCCAGCAGCTTACTCACAGGGACACCCCTCCACTTT. Amino acid sequence: CASSLLTGTPLHF.

The chain recombines TRBV12-3 or TRBV12-4 with TRBJ1-5; a possible D gene is TRBD1 (6 bases). The CDR3 consists of 14 residues. Trimming took 2 bases from V and 7 from J, leaving 12 bases between them. CDR3 sequence reads: CASSLQGIWQPQHF. The DNA of the CDR3 is TGTGCCAGCAGTTTACAGGGGATATGGCAGCCCCAGCATTTT.

The rearrangement joins TRBV28 to TRBJ2-3; D is uncertain. Germline CDR1 reads MDHEN; CDR2 reads SYDVKM. This CDR3 region has 17 residues. With 5 bases removed from V and 3 bases from J, the gap between germline ends came to 21 bases. This CDR3 is CASSPPGMHPETDTQYF. The CDR3 region has the DNA TGTGCCAGCAGTCCCCCGGGCATGCACCCAGAAACAGATACGCAGTATTTT.

The rearrangement uses TRBV9 and TRBJ2-3; TRBD2 agrees at 14 bases. The CDR3 totals 16 residues. CDR1 SGDLS and CDR2 YYNGEE come from the germline V gene. The J segment lost 7 bases and the V segment lost 3 bases, leaving 7 bases of the junction unmatched. The chain's CDR3 is CASSASTSGRVNTQYF. CDR3 sequence (DNA): TGTGCCAGCAGCGCTTCGACTAGCGGGAGGGTAAATACGCAGTATTTT.

Only a few counts were recorded for this clonotype. The chain couples TRBV12-3 or TRBV12-4 to TRBJ2-7, with D unclear. This CDR3 is built from 12 residues. The V end lost 3 bases, the J end lost 5 bases, and 8 bases lay between the germline ends. The CDR3 protein is CASSFSVDEQYF. The CDR3 nucleotides are TGTGCCAGCAGTTTTTCAGTTGACGAGCAGTACTTC.

This clonotype was seen repeatedly, ten times or more. This rearrangement joins TRBV12-3 or TRBV12-4 to TRBJ1-2; D gene uncertain. Trimming took 6 bases from V and 2 from J, leaving 7 bases between them. This CDR3 has 12 amino acids. The CDR3 DNA follows: TGTGCCAGCAGCCCCGACAACTATGGCTACACCTTC. This encodes CASSPDNYGYTF.

CDR3 amino acids: CASSLVGEDTQYF. CDR3 coding DNA: TGTGCCAGCAGTTTAGTCGGAGAAGATACGCAGTATTTT. This chain joins TRBV12-3 or TRBV12-4 and TRBJ2-3; D unresolved. V dropped 1 base and J dropped 5 bases, with 7 bases sitting between them. This CDR3 has 13 amino acids.

This clonotype was picked up many times. The gene calls are TRBV20-1 and TRBJ2-3; 9 nucleotides align to TRBD2. The CDR3 consists of 16 residues. Germline CDR1 and CDR2: DFQATT and SNEGSKA (reference sequence). Germline trimming cut 6 bases from V and 2 bases from J; bases unmatched to any gene: 12. The CDR3 region is CSAPRRLAELTDTQYF. The CDR3 region has the DNA TGCAGTGCCCCACGCCGACTAGCGGAACTCACAGATACGCAGTATTTT.

The chain has TRBV12-3 or TRBV12-4 and TRBJ2-6, with 9 bases that match TRBD1. This CDR3 contains 19 residues. Trimming at V came to 3 bases and at J to 0 bases, leaving 9 bases not matched to a gene. The CDR3 DNA sequence: TGTGCCAGCAGTTTCCAGGGACAGGGCCTTTCCTCTGGGGCCAACGTCCTGACTTTC. It translates to CASSFQGQGLSSGANVLTF.

There are a few counts of this clonotype. CDR3 in DNA: TGCAGTGCGATCCCCCAGAGGGTTTCAAAAGATACGCAGTATTTT. It specifies CSAIPQRVSKDTQYF. The rearrangement uses TRBV20-1 and TRBJ2-3; TRBD2 is a possible D gene (5 bases). V was pared by 6 bases and J by 5 bases, with 21 bases between. This CDR3 has 15 residues. Germline CDR1 DFQATT, CDR2 SNEGSKA (reference sequence).

This clonotype was counted between two and nine times. The rearrangement joins TRBV12-3 or TRBV12-4 to TRBJ2-7; D is perhaps TRBD2 (6 bases). The CDR3 covers 13 residues. Trimming left V 6 bases short and J 3 bases short, with 12 bases between. CDR3 sequence reads: CASRRDFLYEQYF. CDR3 nucleotides: TGTGCCAGCAGGCGGGACTTTCTCTACGAGCAGTACTTC.

This clonotype occurred many times. V is TRBV24-1 and J is TRBJ2-3; 11 bases align to TRBD2. Germline assignment: CDR1 KGHDR and CDR2 SFDVKD. The CDR3 totals 15 residues. V lost 4 bases, J lost 6 bases, and 5 bases stayed unmatched. The CDR3 here is CATSDSGLAGDTQYF. CDR3 DNA: TGTGCCACCAGTGACTCCGGACTAGCGGGTGATACGCAGTATTTT.